The 27 T cell receptor beta chains in this list originate from one sample, sequenced in a study of Ad26.COV2.S vaccination and SARS-CoV-2 variants. The treatment here: about 20 received Ad26.COV2.S at low or high dose, single or two shots; 5 received placebo; per-sample allocation not given. Sampling occurred on day 63 after the first vaccine or placebo injection. The protocol was immunoSEQ multiplex PCR, while the TCRdb copy is restricted to in-frame clones and leaves out a portion. Among about 350,000 clones listed, 75% to 90% were seen once. The specimen comprised peripheral blood, sampled in a trial of Ad26.COV2.S vaccine versus placebo. Receptors were obtained from a person between 18 and 59 years old who received the Ad26.COV2.S COVID-19 vaccine or a placebo.

V usage is TRBV2 and J usage is TRBJ2-7; D is tentatively TRBD1 or TRBD2 (5 bases each). The length of the CDR3 is 12 residues. Germline V CDR1 and CDR2: SNHLY, FYNNEI. The V gene lost 3 bases and the J gene lost 6 bases, with 9 bases spanning the gap. CDR3 nucleotide sequence: TGTGCCAGCAGTGATGGGACCGTCGAGCAGTACTTC. Its translation is CASSDGTVEQYF.

The chain is built from TRBV30 and TRBJ2-1; 9 nucleotides line up with TRBD2. V shed 4 bases and J 7 bases; nucleotides not matched to a gene: 11. Germline V gene sequence: CDR1 GTSNPN, CDR2 SVGIG (reference sequence). This CDR3 region has 15 residues. In DNA, the CDR3 is TGTGCCTGGACCCACGGAGGCGGGAGGGGGAATGAGCAGTTCTTC. Residues: CAWTHGGGRGNEQFF.

This chain links TRBV19 with TRBJ2-4; D ambiguous. Germline values: CDR1 LNHDA, CDR2 SQIVND (reference sequence). V was clipped by 5 bases and J by 1 base, with 18 bases between them. The CDR3 covers 17 residues. Here the CDR3 reads CASSPHTNRVAKNIQYF. CDR3 nucleotides: TGTGCCAGTAGTCCACACACGAACCGGGTGGCCAAAAACATTCAGTACTTC.

The rearrangement links TRBV7-7 to TRBJ2-1; 10 nucleotides align to TRBD2. CDR3 length: 16 amino acids. The V and J ends lost 2 bases and 5 bases, in that order; junction bases with no gene match: 6. CDR1 is SSHAT, CDR2 FNYEAQ, per germline (reference sequence). The CDR3 loop is CASSLSSSGSNNEQFF. The CDR3 DNA follows: TGTGCCAGCAGCTTATCCTCTAGCGGGAGTAACAATGAGCAGTTCTTC.

The chain couples TRBV9 to TRBJ1-5, with D perhaps TRBD1 (5 bases). Germline V gives CDR1 SGDLS, CDR2 YYNGEE. CDR3 length: 15 amino acids. Trimming pared 0 bases from V and 5 bases from J, leaving 12 bases between. The CDR3 reads CASSVGGDPYQPQHF. The CDR3 nucleotides read TGTGCCAGCAGCGTAGGGGGGGACCCCTATCAGCCCCAGCATTTT.

The V gene is TRBV4-1, the J gene TRBJ2-7, with a possible D match to TRBD2 (7 bases). The CDR3 loop spans 17 amino acids. V was pared by 5 bases and J by 4 bases, with 24 bases between. Germline values: CDR1 MGHRA, CDR2 YSYEKL. The CDR3 is CASSSTPGGTRVYEQYF. The CDR3 nucleotides are TGCGCCAGCAGCTCGACACCGGGGGGCACCCGGGTGTACGAGCAGTACTTC.

The V call is TRBV30, the J call TRBJ1-6; D may be TRBD1 (5 bases). The CDR3 runs 14 residues. The V gene lost 3 bases and the J gene lost 10 bases, with 16 bases spanning the gap. The germline gives CDR1 GTSNPN, CDR2 SVGIG (reference sequence). The CDR3 DNA reads as TGTGCCTGGAGCCCCCAGGGACTACCCTCACCCCTCCACTTT. Translation gives CAWSPQGLPSPLHF.

The table lists this clone with many counts. The V call is TRBV6-4, the J call TRBJ1-1; 8 nucleotides match TRBD1. The CDR3 extends over 14 amino acids. Trimming at V came to 3 bases and at J to 4 bases, leaving 4 bases not matched to a gene. The germline gives CDR1 MRHNA, CDR2 SNTAGT. The CDR3 loop reads CASSDGQGGTEAFF. Here the CDR3 DNA reads TGTGCCAGCAGTGATGGACAGGGCGGCACTGAAGCTTTCTTT.

This clone was found a few times. This chain uses TRBV4-3 with TRBJ1-2; D call uncertain. Looked up from germline, CDR1 is LGHNA and CDR2 is YSLEER. This CDR3 is built from 15 residues. V lost 0 bases to trimming and J lost 5 bases, with 13 bases between them. In DNA, the CDR3 is TGCGCCAGCAGCCAAGAAGTGTCGATGGGATATGGCTACACCTTC. Its protein product is CASSQEVSMGYGYTF.

The chain employs TRBV29-1 and TRBJ2-6; the match to TRBD1 covers 7 bases. The CDR3 runs to 15 residues. Germline CDR1 is SQVTM and CDR2 is ANQGSEA. J was trimmed by 2 bases and V by 7 bases; bases with no gene match: 8. The CDR3 bases are TGCAGCGCGCGACCTACAGGGGCTGGGGCCAACGTCCTGACTTTC. It codes for CSARPTGAGANVLTF.

The V call is TRBV6-2 or TRBV6-3, the J call TRBJ1-5; D is ambiguous. The germline V gene encodes CDR1 MNHEY and CDR2 SVGEGT. CDR3 size: 13 residues. V gave up 4 bases and J gave up 4 bases, with 8 bases separating them. The chain's CDR3 is CASSWRQNQPQHF. The CDR3 DNA sequence: TGTGCCAGCAGTTGGCGGCAGAATCAGCCCCAGCATTTT.

This chain's CDR3 is CASSPGTGGLNTEAFF. The CDR3 nucleotides are TGCGCCAGCAGCCCCGGGACAGGGGGGCTAAACACTGAAGCTTTCTTT. V usage is TRBV5-1 and J usage is TRBJ1-1, with TRBD1 matching over 11 bases. The V and J ends lost 4 bases and 2 bases, in that order; junction bases with no gene match: 7. Germline CDR1 reads SGHRS; CDR2 reads YFSETQ. CDR3 size: 16 residues.

The chain is built from TRBV5-8 and TRBJ1-3; perhaps TRBD1 as D (6 bases). Germline values: CDR1 SGHTS, CDR2 YDEGEE. The CDR3 sequence is 16 residues long. Between the trimmed V and J ends, which lost 0 bases and 0 bases, there was a span of 10 bases. CDR3 DNA: TGTGCCAGCAGCTTGGGACAGGTGAGCTCTGGAAACACCATATATTTT. Its protein product is CASSLGQVSSGNTIYF.

V is TRBV5-1 and J is TRBJ1-5; the match to TRBD1 covers 8 bases. Germline CDR1 SGHRS, CDR2 YFSETQ. The CDR3 totals 14 residues. Trimming removed 5 bases from V and 5 bases from J; junction bases left unmatched: 6. The CDR3 sequence is CASRSDREDQPQHF. The CDR3, as DNA: TGCGCCAGCAGGTCGGACAGGGAGGATCAGCCCCAGCATTTT.

J is TRBJ2-7 and V is TRBV9; D unclear. V was pared by 3 bases and J by 0 bases, with 13 bases between. CDR3 length equals 15 residues. Germline V gene sequence: CDR1 SGDLS, CDR2 YYNGEE. This CDR3 reads CASSEGPQLSYEQYF. The CDR3 DNA reads TGTGCCAGCAGCGAGGGCCCACAGCTCTCCTACGAGCAGTACTTC.

This chain joins TRBV6-5 and TRBJ2-3; 10 bases are a match to TRBD2. Germline loops: CDR1 MNHEY, CDR2 SVGAGI. The CDR3 sequence is 14 residues long. V lost 7 bases to trimming and J lost 3 bases; unmatched junction nucleotides: 4. CDR3 DNA: TGTGCCAGCACCTCTAGCGGGAGAACAGATACGCAGTATTTT. Amino acid sequence: CASTSSGRTDTQYF.

The chain employs TRBV6-5 and TRBJ2-7; TRBD2 agrees at 9 bases. V gave up 0 bases and J gave up 7 bases; unmatched junction bases: 4. This CDR3 is 14 amino acids long. CDR1 is MNHEY, CDR2 SVGAGI, per germline. The CDR3 bases are TGTGCCAGCAGTTACTCTGGACTAGCGCGGGAGCAGTACTTC. The encoded protein is CASSYSGLAREQYF.

The V gene is TRBV4-2, the J gene TRBJ2-1, with TRBD2 identical over 14 bases. CDR1 is LGHNA and CDR2 is YNFKEQ in the germline V gene. With V trimmed by 5 bases and J by 9 bases, 3 bases remained unmatched. CDR3 length: 14 residues. The CDR3 region has the DNA TGTGCCAGCAGCAAGACTAGCGGGAGGGTTGAGCAGTTCTTC. This encodes CASSKTSGRVEQFF.

The rearrangement joins TRBV5-6 to TRBJ2-7; D remains unclear. V lost 1 base and J lost 2, with 4 bases in between. CDR1 and CDR2 from the germline V gene are SGHDT and YYEEEE. This CDR3 region has 12 residues. The CDR3 DNA follows: TGTGCCAGCAGCTTGTCGCCCTACGAGCAGTACTTC. This gives the protein CASSLSPYEQYF.

This chain links TRBV24-1 with TRBJ2-7; TRBD1 aligns across 8 bases. This CDR3 is built from 13 residues. J lost 4 bases, V lost 7 bases, and 5 bases had no gene match. Germline-derived CDR1 and CDR2 are KGHDR and SFDVKD. CDR3 nucleotide sequence: TGTGCCACCAGACAGGGGGAAGGATACGAGCAGTACTTC. This codes for CATRQGEGYEQYF.

The CDR3 sequence is CASSPGASGSAYEQYF. The CDR3 DNA sequence: TGCGCCAGCAGCCCCGGAGCTAGCGGGAGTGCCTACGAGCAGTACTTC. The V and J genes are TRBV5-1 and TRBJ2-7; TRBD2 aligns across 10 bases. Germline CDR1 and CDR2: SGHRS and YFSETQ. V was pared by 4 bases and J by 2 bases, with 9 bases of the junction left unmatched. The CDR3 contains 16 residues. Full variable domain (rest looked up from reference TRBV5-1 and TRBJ2-7): KAGVTQTPRYLIKTRGQQVTLSCSPISGHRSVSWYQQTPGQGLQFLFEYFSETQRNKGNFPGRFSGRQFSNSRSEMNVSTLELGDSALYLCASSPGASGSAYEQYFGPGTRLTVT.

Concerning this clone itself: Other DNA variants within this sample encode the same CDR3. The CDR3 sequence: CASSIVGGTEAFF. CDR3 in DNA: TGTGCCAGTAGTATAGTGGGGGGCACTGAAGCTTTCTTT. The chain couples TRBV19 to TRBJ1-1; D might be TRBD1 (5 bases). V dropped 1 base and J dropped 4 bases, with 7 bases sitting between them. Germline V gene sequence: CDR1 LNHDA, CDR2 SQIVND (reference sequence). The CDR3 contains 13 residues.

The rearrangement uses TRBV3-1 (or the pseudogene TRBV3-2) and TRBJ1-5; the D is unclear. Trimming left V 2 bases short and J 7 bases short, with 12 bases between. This CDR3 has 14 residues. The V gene's germline CDR1 is LGHDT and CDR2 YNNKEL (reference sequence). The CDR3 here is CASSQLGGEQPQHF. CDR3 nucleotides: TGTGCCAGCAGCCAATTAGGAGGCGAACAGCCCCAGCATTTT.

This clone was seen just once. At the DNA level, this CDR3 is encoded by other sequences in the same sample as well. This rearrangement joins TRBV28 to TRBJ2-7; TRBD2 might be the D (6 bases). V dropped 4 bases and J dropped 2 bases, with 15 bases sitting between them. Germline CDR1 and CDR2: MDHEN and SYDVKM. The CDR3 contains 15 residues. CDR3 DNA: TGTGCCAGCAGTTCGACCGGGACTGGAGCCTACGAGCAGTACTTC. Translated: CASSSTGTGAYEQYF.

The gene calls are TRBV4-3 and TRBJ1-5; a possible D gene is TRBD1 (5 bases). The CDR3 runs to 15 residues. Trimming cost V 0 bases and J 9 bases, with 15 bases left between them. Per the germline V gene, CDR1 is LGHNA and CDR2 is YSLEER. The CDR3 DNA reads as TGCGCCAGCAGCCAAGAACGCACGAGGGGCGCGCCCCAGCATTTT. Protein product: CASSQERTRGAPQHF.

The chain carries TRBV7-2 and TRBJ2-2; D is uncertain. This CDR3 is built from 12 residues. Germline CDR1 reads SGHTA; CDR2 reads FQGNSA. Trimming stripped 7 bases from V and 7 bases from J, with 10 bases between. The CDR3 coding sequence is TGTGCCAGCAACCTCGACGGCGGGGAGCTGTTTTTT. Its translation is CASNLDGGELFF.

V usage is TRBV3-1 (or the pseudogene TRBV3-2) and J usage is TRBJ2-7, with 10 bases fitting TRBD1. V trimming: 0 bases; J trimming: 2 bases; junction bases outside the gene matches: 1. This CDR3 has 15 residues. The germline V gene encodes CDR1 LGHDT and CDR2 YNNKEL (reference sequence). The CDR3 region is CASSQDGTGAYEQYF. DNA for the CDR3: TGTGCCAGCAGCCAAGATGGGACAGGGGCCTACGAGCAGTACTTC.